This TCR beta chain was recorded in a study of cytomegalovirus exposure and HLA in healthy donors. Study summary: A prior analysis found 117 million unique TCR beta sequences from approximately 200 million T cells.

The PCR ran on 60 Vbeta and 13 Jbeta primers. In the authors' methods: The authors later counted about 80 million unique TCR beta chains, roughly 11 million of them shared. Data came from immunoSEQ multiplex PCR; TCRdb stores just in-frame clones and leaves some out. That table is the source of V, J and clone size, and D and trimming were worked out from the DNA. The table has a few hundred thousand clones, roughly four fifths seen once. Regarding the study as a whole: Researchers counted around 180 TCR beta chains as cytomegalovirus-associated. In an earlier analysis, productive rearrangement rates for most beta V segments clustered near 87% or 30%.

This clone was seen more than once but under ten times. Its antigen is not known. The sample comprised PBMCs. This clonotype was sampled from an older woman in good health and CMV-seropositive.

The CDR3 coding sequence is TGTGCCAGCCCGGGACTAGCGACGTACCAAGAGACCCAGTACTTC. Its protein product is CASPGLATYQETQYF. This rearrangement joins TRBV18 to TRBJ2-5; the match to TRBD2 covers 10 bases. The V gene end was trimmed by 8 bases and the J gene end by 0 bases; junction bases not matched to a gene: 6. Germline V gene lookup returns CDR1 KGHSH and CDR2 LQKENI. CDR3 length equals 15 residues.